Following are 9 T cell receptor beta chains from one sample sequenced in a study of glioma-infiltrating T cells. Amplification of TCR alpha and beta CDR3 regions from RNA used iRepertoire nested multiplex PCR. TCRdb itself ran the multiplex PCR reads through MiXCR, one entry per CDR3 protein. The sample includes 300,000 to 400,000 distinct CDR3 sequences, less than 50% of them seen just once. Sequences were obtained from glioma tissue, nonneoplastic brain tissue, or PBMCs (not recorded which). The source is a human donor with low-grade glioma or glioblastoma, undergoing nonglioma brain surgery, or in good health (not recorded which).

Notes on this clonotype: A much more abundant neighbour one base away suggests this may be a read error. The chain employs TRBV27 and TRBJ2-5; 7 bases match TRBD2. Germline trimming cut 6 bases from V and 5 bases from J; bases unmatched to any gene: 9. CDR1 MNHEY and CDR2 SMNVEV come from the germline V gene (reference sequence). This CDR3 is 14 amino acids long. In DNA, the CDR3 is TGTGCCAGCAGCCCGGGACTACCCTTCGAGACCCAGTACTTC. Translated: CASSPGLPFETQYF.

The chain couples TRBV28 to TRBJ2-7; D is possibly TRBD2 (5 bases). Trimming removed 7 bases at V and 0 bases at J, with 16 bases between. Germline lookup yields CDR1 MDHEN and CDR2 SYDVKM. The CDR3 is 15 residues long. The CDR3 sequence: CASTPRGFFSYEQYF. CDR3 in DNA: TGTGCCAGCACCCCCAGAGGGTTTTTCTCCTACGAGCAGTACTTC.

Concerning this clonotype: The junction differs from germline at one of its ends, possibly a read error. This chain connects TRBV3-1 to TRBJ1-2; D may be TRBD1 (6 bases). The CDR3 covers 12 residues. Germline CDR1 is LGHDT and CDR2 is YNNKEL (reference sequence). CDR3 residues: CASYRDTYGYIF. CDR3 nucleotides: TGTGCCAGCTACAGGGATACCTATGGCTACATCTTC.

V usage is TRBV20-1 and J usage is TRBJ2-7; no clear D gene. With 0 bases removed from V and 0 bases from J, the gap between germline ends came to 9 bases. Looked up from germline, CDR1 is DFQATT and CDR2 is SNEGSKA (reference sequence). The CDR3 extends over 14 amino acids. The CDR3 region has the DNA TGCAGTGCTAGAGATCTCCAGGTCTCCTACGAGCAGTACTTC. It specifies CSARDLQVSYEQYF.

The CDR3 protein is CASSVSPRDPYEQYF. The CDR3 nucleotides are TGTGCCAGCAGCGTATCACCTCGGGACCCCTACGAGCAGTACTTC. The V gene is TRBV6-5, the J gene TRBJ2-7; either TRBD1 or TRBD2 may fit D (5 bases each). Trimming stripped 6 bases from V and 2 bases from J, with 17 bases between. CDR3 size: 15 residues. The germline V gene encodes CDR1 MNHEY and CDR2 SVGAGI.

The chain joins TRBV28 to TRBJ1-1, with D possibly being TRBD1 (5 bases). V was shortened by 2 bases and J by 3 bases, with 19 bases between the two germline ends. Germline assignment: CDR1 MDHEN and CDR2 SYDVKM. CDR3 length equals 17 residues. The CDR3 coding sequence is TGTGCCAGCAGTTTACCCCCCCCTGAGGGACGAGACACTGAAGCTTTCTTT. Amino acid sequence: CASSLPPPEGRDTEAFF. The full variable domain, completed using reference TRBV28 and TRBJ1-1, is DVKVTQSSRYLVKRTGEKVFLECVQDMDHENMFWYRQDPGLGLRLIYFSYDVKMKEKGDIPEGYSVSREKKERFSLILESASTNQTSMYLCASSLPPPEGRDTEAFFGQGTRLTVV.

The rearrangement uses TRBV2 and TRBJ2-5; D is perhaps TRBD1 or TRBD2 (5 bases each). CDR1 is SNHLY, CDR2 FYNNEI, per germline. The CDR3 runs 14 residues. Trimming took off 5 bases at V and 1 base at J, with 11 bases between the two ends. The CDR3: CASSLGPCQETQYF. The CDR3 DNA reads TGTGCCAGCAGTTTGGGACCTTGCCAAGAGACCCAGTACTTC.

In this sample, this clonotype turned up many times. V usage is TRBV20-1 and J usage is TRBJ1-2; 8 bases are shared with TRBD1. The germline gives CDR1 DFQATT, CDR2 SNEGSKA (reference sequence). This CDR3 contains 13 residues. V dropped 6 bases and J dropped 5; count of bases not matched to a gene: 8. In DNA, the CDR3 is TGCAGTGCACCGGACAGGGAGGGATATGGCTACACCTTC. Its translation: CSAPDREGYGYTF.

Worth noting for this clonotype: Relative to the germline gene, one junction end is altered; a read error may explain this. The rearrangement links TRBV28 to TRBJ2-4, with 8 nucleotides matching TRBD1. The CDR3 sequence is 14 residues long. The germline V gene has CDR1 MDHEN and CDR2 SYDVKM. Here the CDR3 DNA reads TGTGCCAGCAGTTTCGGCAGGGGGCGCGGGTCAGGAGACTTC. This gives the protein CASSFGRGRGSGDF. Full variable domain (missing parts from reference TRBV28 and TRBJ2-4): DVKVTQSSRYLVKRTGEKVFLECVQDMDHENMFWYRQDPGLGLRLIYFSYDVKMKEKGDIPEGYSVSREKKERFSLILESASTNQTSMYLCASSFGRGRGSGDFGAGTRLSVL.